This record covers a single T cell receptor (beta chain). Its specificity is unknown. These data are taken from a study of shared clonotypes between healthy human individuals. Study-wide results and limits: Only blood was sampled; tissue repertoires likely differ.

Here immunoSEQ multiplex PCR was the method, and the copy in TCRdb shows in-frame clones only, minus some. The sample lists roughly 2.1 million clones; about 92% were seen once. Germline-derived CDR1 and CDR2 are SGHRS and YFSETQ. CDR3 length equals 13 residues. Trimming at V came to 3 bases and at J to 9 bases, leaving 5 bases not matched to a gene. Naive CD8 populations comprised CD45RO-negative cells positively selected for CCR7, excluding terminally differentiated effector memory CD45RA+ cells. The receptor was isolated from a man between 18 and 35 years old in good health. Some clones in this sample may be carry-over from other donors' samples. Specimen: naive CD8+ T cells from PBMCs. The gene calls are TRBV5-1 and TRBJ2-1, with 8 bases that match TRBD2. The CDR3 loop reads CASSSGTRSEQFF. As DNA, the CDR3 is TGCGCCAGCAGCTCCGGGACTAGAAGTGAGCAGTTCTTC.